A selection of T cell receptor beta chains follows, all from one sample in a study of CD8 T cells in Susac syndrome. TCRdb processed the immunoSEQ multiplex PCR reads anew with MiXCR; each CDR3 protein has one entry. The sample yields 130,000 or so distinct CDR3 sequences, around 94% seen once. The sequenced material came from CD4+ T cells from PBMCs. The source of these receptors is a human donor in good health. The CDR3 runs from the conserved cysteine through the conserved F or W. Fields, in order: V gene, J gene, CDR3 protein.

V gene: TRBV15; J gene: TRBJ2-5; CDR3 protein: CATSDRSGEETQYF
V gene: TRBV15; J gene: TRBJ2-5; CDR3 protein: CATSRDSKIQETQYF
V gene: TRBV12-3/TRBV12-4; J gene: TRBJ2-2; CDR3 protein: CASTTGLAGVGELFF
V gene: TRBV6-6; J gene: TRBJ2-7; CDR3 protein: CASSRLPEDREQYF
V gene: TRBV6-5; J gene: TRBJ2-1; CDR3 protein: CASSLDRFYNEQFF
V gene: TRBV14; J gene: TRBJ2-5; CDR3 protein: CASSPMGLAGGLETQYF
V gene: TRBV5-8; J gene: TRBJ2-7; CDR3 protein: CASSLGLAGGQYEQYF
V gene: TRBV12-3/TRBV12-4; J gene: TRBJ2-1; CDR3 protein: CASSSGLARNNEQFF
V gene: TRBV5-1; J gene: TRBJ2-5; CDR3 protein: CASSFLSGRETQYF
V gene: TRBV19; J gene: TRBJ2-1; CDR3 protein: CASSIEYRYNEQFF
V gene: TRBV7-3; J gene: TRBJ2-1; CDR3 protein: CASSLGQGMYNEQFF
V gene: TRBV7-2; J gene: TRBJ1-1; CDR3 protein: CASSLVAWAGGRNTEAFF
V gene: TRBV18; J gene: TRBJ2-7; CDR3 protein: CASSPSGTSVSYEQYF
V gene: TRBV7-9; J gene: TRBJ1-3; CDR3 protein: CASSLGSGPGNTIYF
V gene: TRBV6-5; J gene: TRBJ2-3; CDR3 protein: CASSYSIGTDTQYF
V gene: TRBV5-1; J gene: TRBJ2-7; CDR3 protein: CASSPPGTGYYEQYF
V gene: TRBV20-1; J gene: TRBJ2-3; CDR3 protein: CSARDRASTDTQYF
V gene: TRBV18; J gene: TRBJ2-7; CDR3 protein: CASSQGDGYEQYF
V gene: TRBV27; J gene: TRBJ2-5; CDR3 protein: CASSSPGQAGTQYF
V gene: TRBV29-1; J gene: TRBJ2-5; CDR3 protein: CSVDDREETQYF
V gene: TRBV18; J gene: TRBJ2-1; CDR3 protein: CASSPPLAGPYNEQFF
V gene: TRBV29-1; J gene: TRBJ2-1; CDR3 protein: CSAALADYNEQFF
V gene: TRBV19; J gene: TRBJ1-1; CDR3 protein: CASRGGFVSRTEAFF
V gene: TRBV5-1; J gene: TRBJ1-2; CDR3 protein: CASSTNTGYGYTF
V gene: TRBV19; J gene: TRBJ2-7; CDR3 protein: CASSPLARGTSGSNYEQYF
V gene: TRBV6-2/TRBV6-3; J gene: TRBJ1-5; CDR3 protein: CASRVTIDQGRSDDQPQHF
V gene: TRBV21-1; J gene: TRBJ2-5; CDR3 protein: CASSRAGKQETQYF
V gene: TRBV11-2; J gene: TRBJ2-5; CDR3 protein: CASSFGTGGRQETQYF
V gene: TRBV2; J gene: TRBJ2-5; CDR3 protein: CASSIGLAKTQYF
V gene: TRBV29-1; J gene: TRBJ2-7; CDR3 protein: CSVEDPPSSYEQYF
V gene: TRBV3-1; J gene: TRBJ2-1; CDR3 protein: CASSQGGEQFF
V gene: TRBV6-5; J gene: TRBJ1-1; CDR3 protein: CASSYMKNTEAFF
V gene: TRBV12-3/TRBV12-4; J gene: TRBJ2-6; CDR3 protein: CASSLWGAGANVLTF
V gene: TRBV7-2; J gene: TRBJ2-7; CDR3 protein: CASSPYYYEQYF
V gene: TRBV5-1; J gene: TRBJ2-3; CDR3 protein: CASSLSISAGTQYF
V gene: TRBV10-2; J gene: TRBJ2-3; CDR3 protein: CASSEQESTQYF
V gene: TRBV3-1; J gene: TRBJ2-2; CDR3 protein: CASSHRRGLNTGELFF
V gene: TRBV29-1; J gene: TRBJ2-4; CDR3 protein: CSVAEENIQYF
V gene: TRBV5-1; J gene: TRBJ2-2; CDR3 protein: CASSLAGQGNTGELFF
V gene: TRBV7-7; J gene: TRBJ2-5; CDR3 protein: CASSFQGQETQYF
V gene: TRBV27; J gene: TRBJ2-2; CDR3 protein: CASSPPLLLASTGELFF
V gene: TRBV20-1; J gene: TRBJ2-7; CDR3 protein: CSAGTGTGAVVYEQYF
V gene: TRBV5-4; J gene: TRBJ2-7; CDR3 protein: CASSLDTGVYEQYF
V gene: TRBV7-2; J gene: TRBJ2-1; CDR3 protein: CASSLVLAPEGNEQFF
V gene: TRBV7-9; J gene: TRBJ2-2; CDR3 protein: CASTPPGTGELFF
V gene: TRBV4-3; J gene: TRBJ1-2; CDR3 protein: CASSQEGYRVAGGYTF
V gene: TRBV5-1; J gene: TRBJ2-2; CDR3 protein: CASSPGTGGVYGELFF
V gene: TRBV5-1; J gene: TRBJ2-7; CDR3 protein: CASSWGQGTYEQYF
V gene: TRBV2; J gene: TRBJ1-2; CDR3 protein: CASSVGQGSYTF
V gene: TRBV5-1; J gene: TRBJ2-5; CDR3 protein: CASSLVAGAGETQYF